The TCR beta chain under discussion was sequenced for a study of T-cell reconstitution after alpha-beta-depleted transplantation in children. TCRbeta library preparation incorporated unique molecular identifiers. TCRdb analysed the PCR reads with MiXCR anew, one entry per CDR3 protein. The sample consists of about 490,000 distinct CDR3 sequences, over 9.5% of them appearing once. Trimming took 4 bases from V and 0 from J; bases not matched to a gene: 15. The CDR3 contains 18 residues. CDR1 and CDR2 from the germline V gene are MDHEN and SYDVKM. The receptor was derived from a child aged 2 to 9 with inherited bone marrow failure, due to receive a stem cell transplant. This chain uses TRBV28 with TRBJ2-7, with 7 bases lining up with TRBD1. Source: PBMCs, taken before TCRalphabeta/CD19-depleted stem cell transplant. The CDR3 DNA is TGTGCCAGCAGTTCCCTTCTGGGGACAGAAGCTAACTCCTACGAGCAGTACTTC. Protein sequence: CASSSLLGTEANSYEQYF.